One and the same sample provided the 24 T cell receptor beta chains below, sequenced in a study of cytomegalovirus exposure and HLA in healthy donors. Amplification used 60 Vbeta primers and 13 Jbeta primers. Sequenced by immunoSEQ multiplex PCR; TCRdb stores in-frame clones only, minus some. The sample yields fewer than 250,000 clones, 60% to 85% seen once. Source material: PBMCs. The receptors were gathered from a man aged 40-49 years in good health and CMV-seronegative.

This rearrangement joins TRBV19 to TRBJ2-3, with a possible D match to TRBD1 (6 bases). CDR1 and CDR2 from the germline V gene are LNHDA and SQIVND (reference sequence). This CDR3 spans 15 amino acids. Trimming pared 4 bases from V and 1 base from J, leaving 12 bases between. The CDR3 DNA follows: TGTGCCAGTAGTAAGCAGGGGTGGGGCACAGATACGCAGTATTTT. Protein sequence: CASSKQGWGTDTQYF. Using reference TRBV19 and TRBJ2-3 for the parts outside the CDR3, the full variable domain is DGGITQSPKYLFRKEGQNVTLSCEQNLNHDAMYWYRQDPGQGLRLIYYSQIVNDFQKGDIAEGYSVSREKKESFPLTVTSAQKNPTAFYLCASSKQGWGTDTQYFGPGTRLTVL.

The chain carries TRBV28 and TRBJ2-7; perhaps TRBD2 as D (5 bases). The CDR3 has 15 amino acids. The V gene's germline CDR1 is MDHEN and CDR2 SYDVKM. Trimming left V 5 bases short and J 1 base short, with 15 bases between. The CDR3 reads CASSLPELVSYEQYF. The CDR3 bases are TGTGCCAGCAGTCTACCCGAACTAGTTTCCTACGAGCAGTACTTC.

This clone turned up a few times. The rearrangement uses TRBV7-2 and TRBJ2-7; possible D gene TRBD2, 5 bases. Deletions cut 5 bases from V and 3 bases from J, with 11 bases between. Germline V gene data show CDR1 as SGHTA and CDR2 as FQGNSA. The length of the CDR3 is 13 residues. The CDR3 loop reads CASSPRGYYEQYF. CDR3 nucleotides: TGTGCCAGCAGCCCACGGGGTTACTACGAGCAGTACTTC.

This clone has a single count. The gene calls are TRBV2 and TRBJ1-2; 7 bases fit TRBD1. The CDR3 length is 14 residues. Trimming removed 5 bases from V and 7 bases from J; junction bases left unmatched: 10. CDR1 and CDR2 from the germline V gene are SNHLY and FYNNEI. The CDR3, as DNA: TGTGCCAGCAGTCGCCGGGACAGTTCGGGTGGCTACACCTTC. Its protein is CASSRRDSSGGYTF.

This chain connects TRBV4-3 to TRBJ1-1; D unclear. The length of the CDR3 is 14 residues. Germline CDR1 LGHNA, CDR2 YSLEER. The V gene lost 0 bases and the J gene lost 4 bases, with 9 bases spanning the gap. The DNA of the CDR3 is TGCGCCAGCAGCCAAGAGGTCAGGATCACTGAAGCTTTCTTT. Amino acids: CASSQEVRITEAFF.

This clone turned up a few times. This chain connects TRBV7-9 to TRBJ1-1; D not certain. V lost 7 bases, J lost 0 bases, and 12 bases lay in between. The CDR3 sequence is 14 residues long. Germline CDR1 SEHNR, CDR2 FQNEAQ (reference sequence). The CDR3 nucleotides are TGTGCCAGCAACCCAGAACCGATGAACACTGAAGCTTTCTTT. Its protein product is CASNPEPMNTEAFF.

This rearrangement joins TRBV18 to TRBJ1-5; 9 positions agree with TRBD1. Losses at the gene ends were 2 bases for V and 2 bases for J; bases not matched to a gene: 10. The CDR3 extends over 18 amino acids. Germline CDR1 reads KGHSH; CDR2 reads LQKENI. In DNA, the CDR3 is TGTGCCAGCTCACCAAGGGATATTAGGACAGGGGGCAATCAGCCCCAGCATTTT. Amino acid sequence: CASSPRDIRTGGNQPQHF.

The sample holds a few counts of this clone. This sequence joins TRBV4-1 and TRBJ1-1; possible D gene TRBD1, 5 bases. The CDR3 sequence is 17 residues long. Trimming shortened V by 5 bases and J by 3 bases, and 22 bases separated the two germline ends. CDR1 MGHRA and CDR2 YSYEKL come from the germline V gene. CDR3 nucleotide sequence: TGCGCCAGCAGCACCACGGGGGTGACGGTGCTGGACACTGAAGCTTTCTTT. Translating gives CASSTTGVTVLDTEAFF.

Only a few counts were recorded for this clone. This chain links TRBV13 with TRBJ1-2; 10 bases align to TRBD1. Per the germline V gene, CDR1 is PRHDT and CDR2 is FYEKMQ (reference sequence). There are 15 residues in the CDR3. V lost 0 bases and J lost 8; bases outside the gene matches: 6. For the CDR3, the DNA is TGTGCCAGCAGCTTAGGCGACAGGGGGCTAAAAGGCTACACCTTC. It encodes CASSLGDRGLKGYTF.

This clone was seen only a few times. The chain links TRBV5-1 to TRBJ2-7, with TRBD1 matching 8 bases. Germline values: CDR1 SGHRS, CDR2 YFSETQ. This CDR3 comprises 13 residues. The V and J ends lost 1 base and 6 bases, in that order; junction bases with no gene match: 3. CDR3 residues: CASSLTQGGEQYF. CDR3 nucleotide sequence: TGCGCCAGCAGCTTGACACAGGGGGGCGAGCAGTACTTC.

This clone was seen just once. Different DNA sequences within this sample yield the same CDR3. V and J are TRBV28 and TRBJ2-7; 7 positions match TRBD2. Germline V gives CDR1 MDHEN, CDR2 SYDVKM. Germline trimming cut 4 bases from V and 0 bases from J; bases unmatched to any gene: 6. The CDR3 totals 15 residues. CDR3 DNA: TGTGCCAGCAGTTCCCCGGGGGGAGGCTCCTACGAGCAGTACTTC. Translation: CASSSPGGGSYEQYF.

For the CDR3, the DNA is TGTGCCAGCAGCTTAGAGGTCGCAGGGGGAGGTGGTAATGAAAAACTGTTTTTT. Its translation: CASSLEVAGGGGNEKLFF. V and J are TRBV7-2 and TRBJ1-4; TRBD1 matches 7 bases. This CDR3 is 18 amino acids long. V trimming: 1 base; J trimming: 4 bases; junction bases outside the gene matches: 12. Germline V gives CDR1 SGHTA, CDR2 FQGNSA.

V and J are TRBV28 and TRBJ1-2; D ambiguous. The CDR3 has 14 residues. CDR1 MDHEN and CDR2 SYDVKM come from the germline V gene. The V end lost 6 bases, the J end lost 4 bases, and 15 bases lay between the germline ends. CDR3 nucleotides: TGTGCCAGCAGCGATCCAGAACAGAGCTATGGCTACACCTTC. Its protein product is CASSDPEQSYGYTF.

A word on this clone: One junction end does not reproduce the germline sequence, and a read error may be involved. The CDR3 DNA is TGTTCCAGCAGCCTATTTGGGGGACAGGGCAGTGAGCAGTTCTTC. This gives the protein CSSSLFGGQGSEQFF. The rearrangement uses TRBV7-9 and TRBJ2-1; 9 bases fit TRBD1. Germline assignment: CDR1 SEHNR and CDR2 FQNEAQ (reference sequence). The CDR3 loop spans 15 amino acids. The full variable domain, with the rest looked up from reference TRBV7-9 and TRBJ2-1, is DTGVSQNPRHKITKRGQNVTFRCDPISEHNRLYWYRQTLGQGPEFLTYFQNEAQLEKSRLLSDRFSAERPKGSFSTLEIQRTEQGDSAMYLCSSSLFGGQGSEQFFGPGTRLTVL.

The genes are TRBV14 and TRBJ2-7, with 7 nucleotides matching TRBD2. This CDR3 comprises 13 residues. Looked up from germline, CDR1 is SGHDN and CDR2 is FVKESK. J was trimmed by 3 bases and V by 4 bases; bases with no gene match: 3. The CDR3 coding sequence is TGTGCCAGCAGCCGGACTAGGAGCTACGAGCAGTACTTC. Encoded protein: CASSRTRSYEQYF.

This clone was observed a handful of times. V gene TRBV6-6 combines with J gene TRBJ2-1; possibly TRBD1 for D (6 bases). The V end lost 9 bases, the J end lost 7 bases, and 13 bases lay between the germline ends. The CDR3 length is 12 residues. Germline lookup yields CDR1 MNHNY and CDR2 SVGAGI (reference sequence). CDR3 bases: TGTGCCAGTATCGGAAGGGGGAATGAGCAGTTCTTC. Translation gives CASIGRGNEQFF.

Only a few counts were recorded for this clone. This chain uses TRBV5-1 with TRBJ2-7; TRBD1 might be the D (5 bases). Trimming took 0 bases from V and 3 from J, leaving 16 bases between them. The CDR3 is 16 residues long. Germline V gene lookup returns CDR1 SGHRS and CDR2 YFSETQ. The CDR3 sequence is CASSLGAARAIYEQYF. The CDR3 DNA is TGCGCCAGCAGCTTGGGGGCTGCCAGGGCTATCTACGAGCAGTACTTC.

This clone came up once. The CDR3 spells CASSLSLSSYEQYF. The CDR3 DNA reads TGTGCCAGCAGCTTGTCACTGAGCTCCTACGAGCAGTACTTC. This chain links TRBV9 with TRBJ2-7; D gene uncertain. The CDR3 sequence is 14 residues long. V lost 4 bases, J lost 0 bases, and 11 bases lay in between. Germline CDR1 reads SGDLS; CDR2 reads YYNGEE. The full variable domain, rest sourced from reference TRBV9 and TRBJ2-7, is DSGVTQTPKHLITATGQRVTLRCSPRSGDLSVYWYQQSLDQGLQFLIQYYNGEERAKGNILERFSAQQFPDLHSELNLSSLELGDSALYFCASSLSLSSYEQYFGPGTRLTVT.

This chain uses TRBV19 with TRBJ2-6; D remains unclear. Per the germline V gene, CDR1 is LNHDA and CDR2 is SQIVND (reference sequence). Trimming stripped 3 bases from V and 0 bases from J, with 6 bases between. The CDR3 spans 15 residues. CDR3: CASSIDSSGANVLTF. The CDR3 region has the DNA TGTGCCAGTAGTATTGACTCCTCTGGGGCCAACGTCCTGACTTTC.

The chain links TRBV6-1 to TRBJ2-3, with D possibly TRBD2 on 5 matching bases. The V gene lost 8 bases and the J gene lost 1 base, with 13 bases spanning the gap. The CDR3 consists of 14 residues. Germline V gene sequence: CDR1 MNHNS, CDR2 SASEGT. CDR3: CASRGQARTDTQYF. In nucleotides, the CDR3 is TGTGCCAGCCGCGGGCAGGCTCGCACAGATACGCAGTATTTT.

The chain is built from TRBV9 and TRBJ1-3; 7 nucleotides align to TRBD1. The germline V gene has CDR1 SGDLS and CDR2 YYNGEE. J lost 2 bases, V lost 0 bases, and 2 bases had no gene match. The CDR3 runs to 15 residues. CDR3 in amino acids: CASSVATGPGNTIYF. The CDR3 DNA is TGTGCCAGCAGCGTAGCGACAGGGCCTGGAAACACCATATATTTT.

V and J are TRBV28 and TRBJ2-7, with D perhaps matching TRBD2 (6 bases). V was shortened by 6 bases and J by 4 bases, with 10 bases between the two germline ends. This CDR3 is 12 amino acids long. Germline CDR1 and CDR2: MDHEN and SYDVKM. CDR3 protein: CASRAGTYEQYF. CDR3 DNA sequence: TGTGCCAGCAGGGCAGGGACTTACGAGCAGTACTTC.

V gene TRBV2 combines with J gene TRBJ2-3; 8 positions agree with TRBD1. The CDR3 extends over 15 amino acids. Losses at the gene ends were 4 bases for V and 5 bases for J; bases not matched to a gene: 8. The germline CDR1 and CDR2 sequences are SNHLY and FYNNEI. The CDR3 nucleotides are TGTGCCAGCAGTGGCAGGGGGCAAATAAGAGATACGCAGTATTTT. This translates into CASSGRGQIRDTQYF.

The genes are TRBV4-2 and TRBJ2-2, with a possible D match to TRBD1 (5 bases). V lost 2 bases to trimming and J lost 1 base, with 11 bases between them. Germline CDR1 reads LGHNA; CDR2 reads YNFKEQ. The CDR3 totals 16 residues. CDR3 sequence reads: CASSQHSRENTGELFF. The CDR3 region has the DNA TGTGCCAGCAGCCAACATTCCAGGGAGAACACCGGGGAGCTGTTTTTT.